A selection of T cell receptor beta chains follows, all from one sample in a study of spatial heterogeneity in lung cancer. TCRdb processed the 5' RACE reads anew with MiXCR; each CDR3 protein has one entry. Of roughly 18,000 distinct CDR3 sequences in the sample, under 10% are singletons; the top ten hold 20% to 25%. The specimen was PBMCs, collected at follow-up. These receptors all come from a male donor with early-stage non-small cell lung cancer. CDR3s include the opening cysteine and the closing phenylalanine or tryptophan. The order of the fields is D gene, V gene, clone size, J gene, CDR3 protein, CDR3 DNA. A D gene is named only where the DNA matches it firmly. Some rows have no size entry. The others give once, few or many, or a class for an expanded clone.

NA	TRBV23-1	many	TRBJ2-5	CASSQFVRTEETQYF	TGCGCCAGCAGTCAATTTGTCAGGACAGAAGAGACCCAGTACTTC
NA	TRBV29-1	many	TRBJ1-6	CSVALGVESSPLHF	TGCAGCGTTGCCCTAGGGGTGGAGAGTTCACCCCTCCACTTT
NA	TRBV21-1	few	TRBJ2-3	CASSKNRGTLSTDTQYF	TGTGCCAGCAGCAAGAACCGGGGGACACTGAGCACAGATACGCAGTATTTT
NA	TRBV6-5	few	TRBJ2-2	CATSPGRVFPGELFF	TGTGCCACGTCCCCGGGGCGGGTGTTCCCCGGGGAGCTGTTTTTT
NA	TRBV12-3/TRBV12-4	many	TRBJ1-5	CASSFEGNQPQHF	TGTGCCAGCAGTTTTGAGGGAAATCAGCCCCAGCATTTT
NA	TRBV6-5	NA	TRBJ1-2	CASSPGAIGSYGYTF	TGTGCCAGCAGTCCCGGTGCCATCGGCAGCTATGGCTACACCTTC
NA	TRBV4-2	many	TRBJ2-4	CASKDSNSPAKNIQYF	TGTGCCAGCAAGGACAGTAACAGCCCGGCCAAAAACATTCAGTACTTC
TRBD2	TRBV6-5	many	TRBJ2-3	CAAPGLPSRDTQYF	TGTGCCGCACCGGGACTACCCTCAAGAGATACGCAGTATTTT
TRBD1	TRBV4-2	NA	TRBJ2-7	CASSQDETGGYEQYF	TGTGCCAGCAGCCAAGATGAGACAGGGGGCTACGAGCAGTACTTC
NA	TRBV15	NA	TRBJ1-1	CATSRGVGVGATEAFF	TGTGCCACCAGCAGAGGGGTGGGCGTTGGCGCCACTGAAGCTTTCTTT
NA	TRBV23-1	NA	TRBJ2-1	CASSQLSRPPNEQFF	TGCGCCAGCAGTCAATTGAGTCGTCCCCCGAATGAGCAGTTCTTC
NA	TRBV20-1	many	TRBJ2-5	CSASTPTAGYQETQYF	TGCAGTGCTAGTACCCCCACAGCGGGTTACCAAGAGACCCAGTACTTC
TRBD1	TRBV2	many	TRBJ1-5	CASSGDRGQPQHF	TGTGCCAGCAGTGGGGACAGGGGCCAGCCCCAGCATTTT
NA	TRBV29-1	medium-sized	TRBJ2-7	CSVEGHETGSGYEQYF	TGCAGCGTTGAAGGCCACGAGACAGGGAGCGGGTACGAGCAGTACTTC
NA	TRBV4-1	few	TRBJ2-1	CASSQDRGLDRYNEQFF	TGCGCCAGCAGCCAAGATCGGGGACTCGACCGATACAATGAGCAGTTCTTC
TRBD2	TRBV9	few	TRBJ2-3	CASSKRLADSTDTQYF	TGTGCCAGCAGCAAACGACTAGCGGACAGCACAGATACGCAGTATTTT
NA	TRBV4-1	many	TRBJ1-2	CASSHEGVGWNGYTF	TGCGCCAGCAGCCACGAGGGAGTCGGTTGGAATGGCTACACCTTC
NA	TRBV4-2	NA	TRBJ1-1	CASSQGGNTEAFF	TGTGCCAGCAGCCAAGGGGGGAACACTGAAGCTTTCTTT
TRBD2	TRBV28	many	TRBJ2-4	CASSVGLAGRRAKNIQYF	TGTGCCAGCAGTGTCGGACTAGCGGGCAGGAGAGCCAAAAACATTCAGTACTTC
TRBD2	TRBV7-2	few	TRBJ2-7	CASSLVATSGAYEQYF	TGTGCCAGCAGCTTAGTTGCGACTAGCGGGGCCTACGAGCAGTACTTC
NA	TRBV12-3/TRBV12-4	many	TRBJ1-5	CASSLGGRNQPQHF	TGTGCCAGCAGTTTAGGAGGACGCAATCAGCCCCAGCATTTT
NA	TRBV20-1	NA	TRBJ2-7	CSARNTYEQYF	TGCAGTGCTAGAAATACCTACGAGCAGTACTTC
NA	TRBV5-6	many	TRBJ2-7	CASSFSVNEQYF	TGTGCCAGCAGCTTCTCGGTTAACGAGCAGTACTTC
NA	TRBV7-9	NA	TRBJ2-1	CASSTDRRAYNEQFF	TGTGCCAGCAGCACAGACAGAAGGGCCTACAATGAGCAGTTCTTC
NA	TRBV3-1	many	TRBJ1-2	CASSQVNDGRSGYTF	TGTGCCAGCAGCCAAGTAAACGACGGTCGATCTGGCTACACCTTC
TRBD1	TRBV5-1	many	TRBJ1-2	CASSLPGQGRDGYTF	TGCGCCAGCAGCTTGCCGGGACAGGGGCGTGATGGCTACACCTTC
TRBD1	TRBV6-2/TRBV6-3	many	TRBJ2-3	CASSLIPGQGPSGTQYF	TGTGCCAGCAGCCTTATCCCGGGACAGGGGCCATCGGGTACGCAGTATTTT
NA	TRBV5-1	NA	TRBJ2-7	CASSLEARYEQYF	TGCGCCAGCAGCCTGGAAGCGCGCTACGAGCAGTACTTC
TRBD2	TRBV2	many	TRBJ2-1	CASNTYLAGVLNEQFF	TGTGCCAGCAACACCTACCTAGCGGGGGTCTTAAATGAGCAGTTCTTC
NA	TRBV29-1	many	TRBJ2-5	CSVVGGHVEETQYF	TGCAGCGTTGTTGGGGGGCATGTCGAAGAGACCCAGTACTTC
NA	TRBV3-1	many	TRBJ1-5	CASSQAQFNQPQHF	TGTGCCAGCAGCCAAGCGCAGTTCAATCAGCCCCAGCATTTT
TRBD2	TRBV24-1	many	TRBJ2-2	CATSDGFATSGSINTGELFF	TGTGCCACCAGTGATGGGTTTGCGACTAGCGGGAGCATAAACACCGGGGAGCTGTTTTTT
TRBD1	TRBV2	many	TRBJ2-7	CASSTRDRAHEQYF	TGTGCCAGCAGCACCCGGGACAGGGCCCACGAGCAGTACTTC
NA	TRBV7-9	many	TRBJ2-5	CAGVQDQETQYF	TGTGCCGGAGTCCAGGACCAAGAGACCCAGTACTTC
NA	TRBV18	NA	TRBJ1-1	CASSPGIEMNTEAFF	TGTGCCAGCTCACCAGGGATTGAAATGAACACTGAAGCTTTCTTT
NA	TRBV6-2/TRBV6-3	NA	TRBJ2-1	CASSYKRDGEQFF	TGTGCCAGCAGTTACAAGCGCGACGGTGAGCAGTTCTTC
TRBD2	TRBV6-2/TRBV6-3	many	TRBJ2-7	CASSYGLAGRWYEQYF	TGTGCCAGCAGTTACGGTCTAGCGGGAAGGTGGTACGAGCAGTACTTC
NA	TRBV7-9	many	TRBJ1-6	CASSLIGTSGYNSPLHF	TGTGCCAGCAGCTTAATAGGGACGTCGGGCTATAATTCACCCCTCCACTTT
TRBD1	TRBV5-1	few	TRBJ1-4	CASSPSDRATNEKLFF	TGCGCCAGCAGCCCCTCGGACAGGGCAACTAATGAAAAACTGTTTTTT
TRBD1	TRBV12-3/TRBV12-4	many	TRBJ2-1	CASRAGQGTYNEQFF	TGTGCCAGCAGGGCGGGACAGGGAACCTACAATGAGCAGTTCTTC
TRBD1	TRBV12-3/TRBV12-4	many	TRBJ1-5	CASTIRDRNQPQHF	TGTGCCAGCACTATCCGGGACAGGAATCAGCCCCAGCATTTT
TRBD2	TRBV11-2	many	TRBJ2-1	CASSSYLPKGTSGRGVSYNEQFF	TGTGCCAGCAGCTCTTATCTCCCGAAAGGGACTAGCGGGAGGGGGGTCTCCTACAATGAGCAGTTCTTC
NA	TRBV2	many	TRBJ2-1	CAGNWDNEQFF	TGTGCCGGAAACTGGGACAATGAGCAGTTCTTC
NA	TRBV15	many	TRBJ1-3	CATTPQRSGNTIYF	TGTGCCACCACCCCCCAACGATCTGGAAACACCATATATTTT
TRBD2	TRBV4-3	many	TRBJ2-5	CASSHPGAGGGETQYF	TGCGCCAGCAGCCACCCAGGGGCGGGGGGAGGAGAGACCCAGTACTTC
TRBD2	TRBV5-1	many	TRBJ2-7	CASSLVTGGEQYF	TGCGCCAGCAGCTTGGTAACGGGGGGCGAGCAGTACTTC
TRBD1	TRBV6-5	NA	TRBJ1-4	CASSWDSENEKLFF	TGTGCCAGCAGTTGGGACAGCGAAAATGAAAAACTGTTTTTT